This TCR beta chain was captured in a study of CD8 T cells in Susac syndrome. About the study: When their blood was taken, the Susac syndrome patients had either not yet had any therapy, were taking corticosteroids, or were taking intravenous immunoglobulin alone.

Both CD4+ and CD8+ T cells were negatively isolated, and TEMRA cells underwent FACS enrichment. V was pared by 3 bases and J by 7 bases, with 5 bases of the junction left unmatched. Germline-derived CDR1 and CDR2 are GTSNPN and SVGIG (reference sequence). The CDR3 runs 12 residues. RNA totalling roughly 0.45 to 1 ug underwent reverse transcription with random hexamers. Each CDR3 protein is one row after TCRdb ran MiXCR on the immunoSEQ multiplex PCR reads. This sample has about 83,000 distinct CDR3 sequences, with about 96% found just once. General study findings and limits: Peak Susac CD8+ clonal expansion occurred in TEMRA cells and active patients.

Comments on this clonotype: The antigen is not known.

The receptor was isolated from a human donor with Susac syndrome. This chain uses TRBV30 with TRBJ2-7; 8 bases fit TRBD1. The sample was CD8+ T cells from PBMCs. This chain's CDR3 is CAWSGQGREQYF. Written as DNA, the CDR3 is TGTGCCTGGAGCGGACAGGGTCGGGAGCAGTACTTC.